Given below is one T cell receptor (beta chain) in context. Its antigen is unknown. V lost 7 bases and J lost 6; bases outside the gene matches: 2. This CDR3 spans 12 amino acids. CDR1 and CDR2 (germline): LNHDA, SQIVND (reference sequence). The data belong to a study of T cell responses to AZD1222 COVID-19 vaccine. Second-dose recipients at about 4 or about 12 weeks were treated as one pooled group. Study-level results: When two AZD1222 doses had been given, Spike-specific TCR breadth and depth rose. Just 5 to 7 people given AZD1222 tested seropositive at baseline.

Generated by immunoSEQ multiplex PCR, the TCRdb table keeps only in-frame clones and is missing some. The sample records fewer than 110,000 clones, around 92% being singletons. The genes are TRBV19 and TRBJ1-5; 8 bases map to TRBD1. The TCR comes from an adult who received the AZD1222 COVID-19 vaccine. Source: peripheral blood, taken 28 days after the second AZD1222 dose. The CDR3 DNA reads TGTGCCAGTAAACAGGGGGGTCAGCCCCAGCATTTT. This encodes CASKQGGQPQHF. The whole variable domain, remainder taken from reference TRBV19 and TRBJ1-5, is DGGITQSPKYLFRKEGQNVTLSCEQNLNHDAMYWYRQDPGQGLRLIYYSQIVNDFQKGDIAEGYSVSREKKESFPLTVTSAQKNPTAFYLCASKQGGQPQHFGDGTRLSIL.